This T cell receptor (beta chain) was found in a study of CD8 T cells in Susac syndrome (dated by TCRdb to about 2019). A note on the overall study: Repertoire sequencing was used to test whether CD8+ T cell activation and differentiation in Susac syndrome was antigen driven.

Peripheral blood CD8+ and CD4+ T cells from healthy donors, Susac syndrome patients and multiple sclerosis patients were profiled by high-throughput TCR beta sequencing. Healthy donors were included as age- and sex-matched controls. CD8+ TEMRA cells were enriched by FACS, while bulk CD8+ and CD4+ T cells were purified by magnetic negative isolation. Blood was drawn into EDTA tubes, processed within 24 hours, and PBMCs were isolated by density gradient centrifugation. PBMCs intended for TCR sequencing were cryopreserved in liquid nitrogen and were subsequently thawed in a 37 degrees C water bath. The sorted or isolated CD4+, CD8+ and CD8+ TEMRA cells had a purity of 90% or higher. RNA was extracted with the RNeasy kit and 0.5 to 1 ug was reverse transcribed using random hexamers. The immunoSEQ multiplex PCR assay, covering 54 Vbeta and 13 Jbeta segments, was used to amplify TCR beta CDR3 regions. To correct PCR amplification bias, a synthetic template baseline was used for both primer optimization and computational correction. On the study's bioinformatics: Reads were annotated to V, D and J genes according to IMGT and were analyzed with immunoSEQ Analyzer, with only productive sequences retained. Clonality was calculated as one minus the Shannon entropy normalized by log2 of the number of productive unique sequences. Public and private clones were assessed among the 100 most prevalent clones of each patient and control. Clones were defined as Susac-specific if absent from the healthy and MS cohorts, from 900 to 1,200 published viral clones and from other ImmuneACCESS disease sequences. The public reads were reprocessed in TCRdb via fastp at Q25 and MiXCR, keeping in-frame beta chains. Merged by CDR3 protein, the rows form single entries marked with the most common genes and DNA. For this entry, the V and J calls and clone size follow TCRdb and not the study's own pipeline. The sample includes some 170,000 distinct CDR3 sequences, with around 93% observed a single time. Over 0.11% of the sample rests with the top ten.

As concerns this clonotype: No antigen is known for it. Per-base quality was not reported, and no clone a single base away is much larger than it.

V and J lose 7 bases and 6 bases, and a span of 18 bases separates them. CDR1 SNHLY and CDR2 FYNNEI are derived from the germline V gene. Spanning cysteine to phenylalanine, the CDR3 consists of 14 amino acids. Just CDR3 DNA is preserved here, 42 bases in frame from base 1. General conclusions and limits of the study: The number of individuals in the TCR sequencing and HLA analysis was recognized as being relatively small.

The TCR sequence derives from a human donor in good health. The material sequenced was CD4+ T cells from PBMCs. The receptor chain draws on TRBV2 and TRBJ1-1; too little of a D gene remains to name it. This receptor carries the CDR3 CASTLMVHGAEAFF. The nucleotide sequence reads as follows: TGTGCCAGCACCCTCATGGTACACGGGGCTGAAGCTTTCTTT.